This T cell receptor (beta chain) is from a study of PD-1 blockade in mismatch repair-deficient tumors. The CDR3 has 11 amino acids. CDR1 is GTSNPN and CDR2 is SVGIG in the germline V gene (reference sequence). V shed 2 bases and J shed 5 bases, with 7 bases lying between them. Produced via immunoSEQ multiplex PCR; TCRdb's table is partial and in-frame only. The table records around 25,000 clones, about 83% of them present only once. Three pembrolizumab responders had their TCRs sequenced. The source material was peripheral blood, sampled 12 weeks after starting pembrolizumab. V and J are TRBV30 and TRBJ2-7; D is ambiguous. The sequence came from an adult with mismatch repair-deficient cancer. This CDR3 is CAWSLPNEQYF. Here the CDR3 DNA reads TGTGCCTGGAGTCTTCCAAACGAGCAGTACTTC.